This T cell receptor (beta chain) was obtained from a study of blood T cell repertoires in COVID-19. Study-wide background: COVID-19 samples, acute and convalescent, were from the United States, Italy and Spain.

Trimming stripped 4 bases from V and 3 bases from J, with 16 bases between. There are 15 residues in the CDR3. Germline V lookup: CDR1 MNHEY, CDR2 SVGEGT. Sequencing used immunoSEQ multiplex PCR; TCRdb keeps in-frame clones, though not all of them. The table includes approximately 140,000 clones, 65% to 85% detected once. This receptor was taken from a woman aged 45-60 years who had been exposed to COVID-19. Sample: PBMCs or T cells enriched from blood (not recorded which). This chain connects TRBV6-2 or TRBV6-3 to TRBJ2-7; D perhaps matches TRBD2 (6 bases). This CDR3 reads CASSFEGGLVYEQYF. For the CDR3, the DNA is TGTGCCAGCAGTTTCGAAGGAGGGTTAGTCTACGAGCAGTACTTC.